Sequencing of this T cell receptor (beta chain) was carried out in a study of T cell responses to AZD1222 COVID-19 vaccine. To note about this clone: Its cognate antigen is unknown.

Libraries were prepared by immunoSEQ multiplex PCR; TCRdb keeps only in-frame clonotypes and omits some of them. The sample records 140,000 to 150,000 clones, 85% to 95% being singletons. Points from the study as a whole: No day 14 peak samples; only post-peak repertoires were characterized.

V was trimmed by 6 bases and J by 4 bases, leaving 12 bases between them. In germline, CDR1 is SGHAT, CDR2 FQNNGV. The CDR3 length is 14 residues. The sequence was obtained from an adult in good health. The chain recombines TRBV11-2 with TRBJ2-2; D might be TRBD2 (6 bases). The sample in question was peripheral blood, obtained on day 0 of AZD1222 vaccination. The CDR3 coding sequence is TGTGCCAGCAGTCGGGGGACTGCCACCGGGGAGCTGTTTTTT. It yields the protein CASSRGTATGELFF.